Listed below are T cell receptor beta chains from one sample, sequenced in a study of response to subunit inactivated influenza vaccine. Each CDR3 protein gets one entry after TCRdb re-called the RT-PCR reads with MiXCR. This table has hundreds of thousands of distinct CDR3 sequences, approximately 14% appearing once. The sequencing here drew on PBMCs from blood, taken less than 15 days before vaccination. Every receptor here comes from a man aged 45-60 years who received an inactivated influenza vaccine. The conserved cysteine and the conserved F or W are not part of the CDR3 here. The D gene is left open where the match is weak. A row's size may be missing; if present it is once, few, many or a size class.

d_gene: TRBD2; abundance: few; v_gene: TRBV18; j_gene: TRBJ2-1; CDR3aa: ASSPELAGAGNEQF
d_gene: NA; abundance: NA; v_gene: TRBV7-9; j_gene: TRBJ2-7; CDR3aa: ASSPWDFYEQY
d_gene: NA; abundance: few; v_gene: TRBV15; j_gene: TRBJ2-3; CDR3aa: ATSRTAHADTQY
d_gene: NA; abundance: NA; v_gene: TRBV12-3/TRBV12-4; j_gene: TRBJ2-4; CDR3aa: ASSLRLGSGNIQY
d_gene: TRBD2; abundance: many; v_gene: TRBV28; j_gene: TRBJ2-1; CDR3aa: ASTGTSGRVSYNEQF
d_gene: TRBD2; abundance: NA; v_gene: TRBV12-3/TRBV12-4; j_gene: TRBJ2-3; CDR3aa: ASSLYGTSGRVDTQY
d_gene: NA; abundance: NA; v_gene: TRBV6-4; j_gene: TRBJ2-3; CDR3aa: ASEGGGTQY
d_gene: NA; abundance: NA; v_gene: TRBV2; j_gene: TRBJ2-3; CDR3aa: ASNDQIFTDTQY
d_gene: NA; abundance: once; v_gene: TRBV7-7; j_gene: TRBJ1-5; CDR3aa: ASRTGTWGNQPQH
d_gene: TRBD2; abundance: NA; v_gene: TRBV6-1; j_gene: TRBJ2-3; CDR3aa: ASSPGASGVPSTDTQY
d_gene: NA; abundance: NA; v_gene: TRBV3-1; j_gene: TRBJ2-6; CDR3aa: ASSQRAGANVLT
d_gene: NA; abundance: many; v_gene: TRBV5-1; j_gene: TRBJ2-4; CDR3aa: ASSPGQLLAKNIQY
d_gene: NA; abundance: NA; v_gene: TRBV24-1; j_gene: TRBJ2-5; CDR3aa: ATSVEGARETQY
d_gene: NA; abundance: few; v_gene: TRBV20-1; j_gene: TRBJ2-7; CDR3aa: SARDGRQGSYEQY
d_gene: NA; abundance: many; v_gene: TRBV29-1; j_gene: TRBJ1-3; CDR3aa: SVGSMGGNTIY
d_gene: TRBD2; abundance: few; v_gene: TRBV10-3; j_gene: TRBJ2-7; CDR3aa: AISSGGRAYEQY
d_gene: NA; abundance: few; v_gene: TRBV20-1; j_gene: TRBJ2-7; CDR3aa: SASVVTNNYEQY